The 22 T cell receptor beta chains below all came from one sample that was sequenced in a study of T cells after posttransplantation cyclophosphamide. Profiled with immunoSEQ multiplex PCR; TCRdb holds only in-frame clones, not every one. Among around 23,000 clones listed, 73% were seen once. What was sequenced was memory CD4+ T cells sorted from PBMCs. The source is a woman aged 55 to 70 in good health, CMV-negative, and a related stem cell transplant donor.

V and J are TRBV19 and TRBJ2-1, with a weak D call TRBD2 (5 bases). This CDR3 comprises 15 residues. The germline gives CDR1 LNHDA, CDR2 SQIVND (reference sequence). Trimming removed 5 bases from V and 7 bases from J, with 18 bases in between. The CDR3 DNA reads TGTGCCAGTAGTCGCGGTGGATTGGGAGAGAATGAGCAGTTCTTC. Its translation is CASSRGGLGENEQFF. The whole variable domain, remainder taken from reference TRBV19 and TRBJ2-1, is DGGITQSPKYLFRKEGQNVTLSCEQNLNHDAMYWYRQDPGQGLRLIYYSQIVNDFQKGDIAEGYSVSREKKESFPLTVTSAQKNPTAFYLCASSRGGLGENEQFFGPGTRLTVL.

The chain links TRBV27 to TRBJ1-5; the D is unclear. The CDR3 has 13 amino acids. CDR1 and CDR2 from the germline V gene are MNHEY and SMNVEV (reference sequence). Trimming cost V 3 bases and J 4 bases, with 7 bases left between them. CDR3 DNA sequence: TGTGCCAGCAGTTTGGTCGGGAATCAGCCCCAGCATTTT. It encodes CASSLVGNQPQHF.

This chain connects TRBV7-2 to TRBJ1-1; D ambiguous. Germline loops: CDR1 SGHTA, CDR2 FQGNSA. Trimming removed 1 base at V and 10 bases at J, with 7 bases between. The CDR3 sequence is 11 residues long. The CDR3 DNA follows: TGTGCCAGCAGCTTAGGGGAGGTAGCTTTCTTT. It yields the protein CASSLGEVAFF.

The genes are TRBV6-5 and TRBJ2-7, with TRBD1 identical over 7 bases. Germline values: CDR1 MNHEY, CDR2 SVGAGI. Losses at the gene ends were 5 bases for V and 2 bases for J; bases not matched to a gene: 6. This CDR3 contains 14 residues. CDR3 in DNA: TGTGCCAGCAGTAGGACAGGCGGAACCTACGAGCAGTACTTC. Protein product: CASSRTGGTYEQYF.

The gene calls are TRBV5-1 and TRBJ2-7; no reliable D call. Germline CDR1 is SGHRS and CDR2 is YFSETQ. The ends were cut back, 0 bases at V and 7 bases at J, with 5 bases in the middle. The CDR3 consists of 11 residues. CDR3: CASSLAQEQYF. CDR3 DNA: TGCGCCAGCAGCTTGGCACAGGAGCAGTACTTC.

CDR3 in amino acids: CASSGQALREGYTF. The CDR3 DNA follows: TGTGCCAGCTCGGGACAGGCCCTCCGGGAGGGCTACACCTTC. The V call is TRBV18, the J call TRBJ1-2; TRBD1 matches 8 bases. The CDR3 loop spans 14 amino acids. J gave up 8 bases and V 6 bases, and 11 bases lay outside the gene matches. Looked up from germline, CDR1 is KGHSH and CDR2 is LQKENI.

This clone has only a few counts. This chain uses TRBV9 with TRBJ1-5; no firm D call. Germline V gene lookup returns CDR1 SGDLS and CDR2 YYNGEE. There are 12 residues in the CDR3. Trimming removed 3 bases at V and 5 bases at J, with 6 bases between. CDR3 sequence: CASSAGDQPQHF. CDR3 DNA: TGTGCCAGCAGCGCCGGGGATCAGCCCCAGCATTTT.

The chain couples TRBV18 to TRBJ2-7; 7 bases align to TRBD2. This CDR3 is built from 14 residues. The V and J ends lost 8 bases and 0 bases, in that order; junction bases with no gene match: 7. CDR1 KGHSH and CDR2 LQKENI come from the germline V gene. The CDR3 sequence: CASSGDLSSYEQYF. The CDR3 DNA sequence: TGTGCCAGCAGCGGGGACCTGTCCTCCTACGAGCAGTACTTC.

V gene TRBV7-2 combines with J gene TRBJ1-2; 7 bases agree with TRBD1. Trimming removed 7 bases from V and 5 bases from J; junction bases left unmatched: 13. Germline V gives CDR1 SGHTA, CDR2 FQGNSA. The length of the CDR3 is 15 residues. CDR3 residues: CASIQNRDRFYGYTF. The CDR3 DNA reads TGTGCCAGCATCCAAAACCGGGACAGATTTTATGGCTACACCTTC.

This clone was detected only once. The genes are TRBV29-1 and TRBJ1-1; D gene uncertain. Germline loops: CDR1 SQVTM, CDR2 ANQGSEA. This CDR3 region has 13 residues. The V and J ends lost 3 bases and 1 base respectively, with 9 bases between them. CDR3 sequence (DNA): TGCAGCGTTGAGTGGGCACAGAACACTGAAGCTTTCTTT. The encoded protein is CSVEWAQNTEAFF.

J is TRBJ2-1 and V is TRBV29-1; TRBD1 is a possible D gene (5 bases). The CDR3 has 14 residues. CDR1 is SQVTM, CDR2 ANQGSEA, per germline. Between the trimmed V and J ends, which lost 7 bases and 6 bases, there was a span of 19 bases. The CDR3 reads CSGGQGRSGNEQFF. CDR3 coding DNA: TGCAGCGGGGGTCAGGGAAGATCAGGCAATGAGCAGTTCTTC.

This clone was recorded a few times. V and J are TRBV28 and TRBJ2-7; 7 positions match TRBD2. The germline gives CDR1 MDHEN, CDR2 SYDVKM. This CDR3 is built from 12 residues. Trimming took 8 bases from V and 3 from J; bases not matched to a gene: 4. This CDR3 reads CASGGEFYEQYF. The CDR3 nucleotides read TGTGCCAGCGGGGGGGAGTTCTACGAGCAGTACTTC.

The chain joins TRBV4-1 to TRBJ1-1, with D tentatively TRBD1 (6 bases). Looked up from germline, CDR1 is MGHRA and CDR2 is YSYEKL. The CDR3 sequence is 17 residues long. Deletions cut 0 bases from V and 6 bases from J, with 20 bases between. CDR3 DNA sequence: TGCGCCAGCAGCCAAGAGTCACAGGGCCGATCCCCCGCTGAAGCTTTCTTT. Translated: CASSQESQGRSPAEAFF.

J is TRBJ2-1 and V is TRBV7-2, with 8 positions matching TRBD2. The junction had 13 bases not matched to a gene; V was cut back by 2 bases and J by 10 bases. This CDR3 is built from 16 residues. Germline CDR1 SGHTA, CDR2 FQGNSA. The CDR3 DNA reads as TGTGCCAGCAGCTTAATGGGGTACGGGAGGGCAAACGAGCAGTTCTTC. Protein sequence: CASSLMGYGRANEQFF. The full variable domain, with the rest looked up from reference TRBV7-2 and TRBJ2-1, is GAGVSQSPSNKVTEKGKDVELRCDPISGHTALYWYRQSLGQGLEFLIYFQGNSAPDKSGLPSDRFSAERTGGSVSTLTIQRTQQEDSAVYLCASSLMGYGRANEQFFGPGTRLTVL.

This clone was detected only once. The CDR3 bases are TGTGCCAGCGCGTACCGATTAAACACTGAAGCTTTCTTT. Translating it yields CASAYRLNTEAFF. The chain combines TRBV6-5 with TRBJ1-1; D gene ambiguous. V was clipped by 8 bases and J by 2 bases, with 12 bases between them. Germline V gene lookup returns CDR1 MNHEY and CDR2 SVGAGI. This CDR3 is built from 13 residues.

Turning to this clone: Different DNA sequences within this sample yield the same CDR3. The rearrangement uses TRBV7-2 and TRBJ2-1; 14 bases align to TRBD2. The V segment lost 2 bases and the J segment 7 bases; nucleotides outside the gene matches: 1. This CDR3 is built from 15 residues. Germline loops: CDR1 SGHTA, CDR2 FQGNSA. CDR3 nucleotides: TGTGCCAGCAGCTTACGACTAGCGGGGGGGAATGAGCAGTTCTTC. Its protein is CASSLRLAGGNEQFF.

This chain uses TRBV19 with TRBJ1-3, with 7 bases identical to TRBD1. Germline CDR1 reads LNHDA; CDR2 reads SQIVND (reference sequence). The J segment lost 3 bases and the V segment lost 10 bases, leaving 6 bases of the junction unmatched. CDR3 length: 13 amino acids. The CDR3 DNA is TGTGCCACCTCGACAGGGAGTGGAAACACCATATATTTT. Amino acid sequence: CATSTGSGNTIYF.

The CDR3 here is CAWLPEGYSPLHF. CDR3 DNA: TGTGCCTGGCTCCCAGAGGGCTATTCACCCCTCCACTTT. The chain uses TRBV30 and TRBJ1-6; unclear D gene. CDR1 GTSNPN and CDR2 SVGIG come from the germline V gene (reference sequence). The CDR3 loop spans 13 amino acids. V lost 5 bases, J lost 8 bases, and 13 bases lay in between.

The J gene is TRBJ2-1, the V gene TRBV6-1, with TRBD2 matching over 9 bases. CDR1 MNHNS and CDR2 SASEGT come from the germline V gene. The V gene end was trimmed by 7 bases and the J gene end by 5 bases; junction bases not matched to a gene: 9. This CDR3 contains 15 residues. The CDR3 DNA reads as TGTGCCAGCACTCGAAGGGCTAGCGGGGACAATGAGCAGTTCTTC. Amino acid sequence: CASTRRASGDNEQFF.

The table lists this clone with a few counts. V usage is TRBV11-1 and J usage is TRBJ2-7, with 7 nucleotides matching TRBD1. This CDR3 region has 15 residues. Per germline, CDR1 SGHAT and CDR2 FQDESV (reference sequence). J was trimmed by 2 bases and V by 5 bases; bases with no gene match: 9. CDR3 in DNA: TGTGCCAGCAGCCTCGACAGGGTTCCCCCCTACGAGCAGTACTTC. It translates to CASSLDRVPPYEQYF.

CDR3 DNA sequence: TGTGCCAGCAGCTCCTCGACTAGCGGGAGATTAGAGACCCAGTACTTC. Translated, it gives CASSSSTSGRLETQYF. The rearrangement links TRBV5-8 to TRBJ2-5, with TRBD2 identical over 12 bases. CDR3 length equals 16 residues. Per germline, CDR1 SGHTS and CDR2 YDEGEE. The J segment lost 4 bases and the V segment lost 3 bases, leaving 7 bases of the junction unmatched.

This clone occurred a few times. The J gene is TRBJ2-1, the V gene TRBV6-1, with TRBD1 matching over 11 bases. The CDR3 sequence is 15 residues long. Trimming removed 4 bases from V and 6 bases from J; junction bases left unmatched: 5. Looked up from germline, CDR1 is MNHNS and CDR2 is SASEGT. The CDR3 protein is CASSARDRGTNEQFF. The CDR3 DNA is TGTGCCAGCAGTGCCCGGGACAGGGGGACCAATGAGCAGTTCTTC.